This is a list of T cell receptor beta chains from one sample in a study of OX40 agonist ivuxolimab in advanced cancers. Assay used: immunoSEQ multiplex PCR; TCRdb lists only in-frame clones, some missing. The sample holds some 80,000 clones, approximately 84% seen once. The specimen was CD4+ or CD8+ T cells sorted from blood, collected in a trial of the OX40 agonist ivuxolimab. The receptors stem from an adult with an advanced solid tumor such as melanoma, head and neck, liver or kidney cancer. Both conserved end residues are part of each CDR3. A D gene is named only where the DNA matches it firmly. Part of the rows lack a size; the others show once, few, many or a class for expanded clones.

>.|TRBJ2-7|TRBV19|few|14
CASSSRDTAYEQYF
TGTGCCAGTAGTTCCCGAGACACGGCCTACGAGCAGTACTTC
>.|TRBJ1-2|TRBV21-1|.|15
CASRDRDLGNYGYTF
TGTGCCAGCCGGGACAGGGATTTAGGAAACTATGGCTACACCTTC
>.|TRBJ2-7|TRBV6-5|.|15
CASSYNSGTQYEQYF
TGTGCCAGCAGTTACAATTCAGGGACTCAATACGAGCAGTACTTC
>.|TRBJ1-1|TRBV7-2|.|13
CASSFLGRTEAFF
TGTGCCAGCAGCTTCTTAGGTAGGACTGAAGCTTTCTTT
>.|TRBJ2-1|TRBV5-1|.|15
CASRRGTGTYNEQFF
TGCGCCAGTCGACGCGGGACGGGTACCTACAATGAGCAGTTCTTC
>.|TRBJ1-5|TRBV7-2|.|15
CASSLGFQGNQPQHF
TGTGCCAGCAGCTTAGGATTCCAGGGCAATCAGCCCCAGCATTTT
>TRBD2|TRBJ2-1|TRBV5-4|.|19
CATQRREAGGGGSYNEQFF
TGTGCCACCCAACGAAGAGAAGCGGGGGGTGGGGGCTCCTACAATGAGCAGTTCTTC
>.|TRBJ2-5|TRBV2|.|13
CASSEGMQETQYF
TGTGCCAGCAGTGAGGGGATGCAAGAGACCCAGTACTTC
>.|TRBJ2-2|TRBV21-1|.|17
CASSPRSPKRDTGELFF
TGTGCCAGCAGCCCCCGGTCCCCAAAAAGGGACACCGGGGAGCTGTTTTTT
>.|TRBJ1-2|TRBV4-1|.|16
CASSQPGPLVSYGYTF
TGCGCCAGCAGCCAGCCGGGACCTCTCGTCTCCTATGGCTACACCTTC
>.|TRBJ2-2|TRBV7-8|.|15
CASSFSGTNTGELFF
TGTGCCAGCAGCTTTTCAGGGACGAACACCGGGGAGCTGTTTTTT
>.|TRBJ1-5|TRBV6-6|.|12
CASSGGNQPQHF
TGTGCCAGCAGTGGGGGGAATCAGCCCCAGCATTTT